The sequence of this TCR beta chain was determined in a study of blood T cell repertoires in COVID-19. Across the study: The cDNA or gDNA used as material had been derived from T cells, B-cell-depleted T cells, or PBMCs.

The method was immunoSEQ multiplex PCR; TCRdb's version includes in-frame clones alone and lacks a portion of them. The sample yields hundreds of thousands of clones, 80% to 90% seen once. The CDR3 is 14 amino acids. The ends were cut back, 10 bases at V and 0 bases at J, with 13 bases in the middle. In germline, CDR1 is LNHDA, CDR2 SQIVND (reference sequence). The receptor's source is a young man who had recovered from COVID-19. Material: PBMCs or T cells enriched from blood (not recorded which). The rearrangement joins TRBV19 to TRBJ2-1; D remains ambiguous. CDR3 region: CATYAGASYNEQFF. As DNA, the CDR3 is TGTGCCACCTACGCAGGTGCCTCCTACAATGAGCAGTTCTTC. Complete variable domain (other parts from reference TRBV19 and TRBJ2-1): DGGITQSPKYLFRKEGQNVTLSCEQNLNHDAMYWYRQDPGQGLRLIYYSQIVNDFQKGDIAEGYSVSREKKESFPLTVTSAQKNPTAFYLCATYAGASYNEQFFGPGTRLTVL.